The source of this T cell receptor (beta chain) is a study of T-cell memory formation after mild COVID-19. From the 5' RACE reads, TCRdb called clonotypes with MiXCR, one entry per CDR3 protein. The sample yields 210,000 or so distinct CDR3 sequences, about 10% seen once. This CDR3 has 14 amino acids. The germline gives CDR1 MNHEY, CDR2 SVGAGI. Trimming cost V 6 bases and J 3 bases, with 9 bases left between them. This chain uses TRBV6-5 with TRBJ1-6; D may be TRBD1 (6 bases). This clonotype was obtained from a young man who had mild COVID-19 (a few samples of this study predate the infection). Cell type and time point are not known. Source material: PBMCs or a T cell subset sorted from them (not recorded which). The CDR3 coding sequence is TGTGCCAGCAGCGACAGGAGCTATAATTCACCCCTCCACTTT. Its protein is CASSDRSYNSPLHF.